These 15 T cell receptor beta chains were sequenced from one sample in a study of identical twins. TCRdb used MiXCR to reprocess the 5' RACE reads, holding one entry per CDR3 protein. The sample holds fewer than 900,000 distinct CDR3 sequences, roughly 18% seen once. This sample was also put to use in a study of T cells expressing NK-cell markers.

Material for sequencing was PBMCs. The receptors were sampled from a woman between 18 and 29 years old in good health.

The gene calls are TRBV7-9 and TRBJ2-5, with unresolved D. Germline CDR1 reads SEHNR; CDR2 reads FQNEAQ (reference sequence). Trimming took off 1 base at V and 4 bases at J, with 13 bases between the two ends. The length of the CDR3 is 15 residues. CDR3 in DNA: TGTGCCAGCAGCTTAGAGGAAATATTTAGAGAGACCCAGTACTTC. This gives the protein CASSLEEIFRETQYF.

This sequence joins TRBV27 and TRBJ2-7; 8 bases match TRBD1. The CDR3 has 16 residues. CDR1 MNHEY and CDR2 SMNVEV come from the germline V gene (reference sequence). V was pared by 2 bases and J by 2 bases, with 8 bases of the junction left unmatched. This CDR3 reads CASSLLRQGIAYEQYF. The CDR3 DNA is TGTGCCAGCAGTTTACTACGACAGGGGATAGCCTACGAGCAGTACTTC.

The sample holds a few counts of this clonotype. This chain joins TRBV5-5 and TRBJ2-7; either TRBD1 or TRBD2 may supply D (5 bases each). Trimming removed 7 bases at V and 4 bases at J, with 15 bases between. Per germline, CDR1 SGHKS and CDR2 YYEKEE (reference sequence). This CDR3 spans 13 amino acids. The CDR3 DNA reads TGTGCCAGCGGGTCGACGGGACCGTACGAGCAGTACTTC. Residues: CASGSTGPYEQYF.

This chain joins TRBV28 and TRBJ2-7; 7 bases align to TRBD1. The CDR3 covers 15 residues. Germline-derived CDR1 and CDR2 are MDHEN and SYDVKM. After removal of 6 bases from V and 0 bases from J, the junction contained 8 bases not matched to a gene. CDR3 DNA sequence: TGTGCCAGCAGCGCTATAAGACAGGGCTCCTACGAGCAGTACTTC. It is translated as CASSAIRQGSYEQYF. The variable domain in full, with the rest retrieved from reference TRBV28 and TRBJ2-7, is DVKVTQSSRYLVKRTGEKVFLECVQDMDHENMFWYRQDPGLGLRLIYFSYDVKMKEKGDIPEGYSVSREKKERFSLILESASTNQTSMYLCASSAIRQGSYEQYFGPGTRLTVT.

The chain has TRBV20-1 and TRBJ2-1; D unresolved. The ends were cut back, 5 bases at V and 10 bases at J, with 15 bases in the middle. Per germline, CDR1 DFQATT and CDR2 SNEGSKA (reference sequence). The CDR3 covers 12 residues. The CDR3 protein is CSAALTPTEQFF. DNA for the CDR3: TGCAGTGCTGCTTTGACCCCGACAGAGCAGTTCTTC.

The rearrangement joins TRBV7-2 to TRBJ2-5; weak D call: TRBD2 (7 bases). Trimming left V 4 bases short and J 1 base short, with 13 bases between. Germline V CDR1 and CDR2: SGHTA, FQGNSA. The CDR3 contains 15 residues. In DNA, the CDR3 is TGTGCCAGCAGCTATACCCGGGGGGCCCAAGAGACCCAGTACTTC. Its protein product is CASSYTRGAQETQYF. Based on the CDR3 plus reference TRBV7-2 and TRBJ2-5, the full variable domain is GAGVSQSPSNKVTEKGKDVELRCDPISGHTALYWYRQSLGQGLEFLIYFQGNSAPDKSGLPSDRFSAERTGGSVSTLTIQRTQQEDSAVYLCASSYTRGAQETQYFGPGTRLLVL.

The CDR3 coding sequence is TGCGCCAGCAGCTTAGATTTGGGTTACGAGCAGTACTTC. Translated: CASSLDLGYEQYF. V gene TRBV5-1 combines with J gene TRBJ2-7; the D is unclear. This CDR3 contains 13 residues. CDR1 and CDR2 from the germline V gene are SGHRS and YFSETQ. Trimming shortened V by 2 bases and J by 4 bases, and 10 bases separated the two germline ends.

The V gene is TRBV9, the J gene TRBJ2-3; 11 bases match TRBD2. The CDR3 extends over 18 amino acids. Germline V CDR1 and CDR2: SGDLS, YYNGEE. V lost 3 bases to trimming and J lost 5 bases; unmatched junction nucleotides: 14. This CDR3 is CASSAPIAGGRVGDTQYF. The CDR3 DNA follows: TGTGCCAGCAGCGCGCCAATAGCGGGGGGGAGGGTAGGAGATACGCAGTATTTT. The whole variable domain, filled in from reference TRBV9 and TRBJ2-3, reads DSGVTQTPKHLITATGQRVTLRCSPRSGDLSVYWYQQSLDQGLQFLIQYYNGEERAKGNILERFSAQQFPDLHSELNLSSLELGDSALYFCASSAPIAGGRVGDTQYFGPGTRLTVL.

The V gene is TRBV20-1, the J gene TRBJ2-2; 12 bases are a match to TRBD2. CDR3 length: 16 residues. Germline CDR1 is DFQATT and CDR2 is SNEGSKA (reference sequence). V trimming: 5 bases; J trimming: 5 bases; junction bases outside the gene matches: 9. The CDR3 bases are TGCAGTGCTCGACTACCCGGGACTAGCGGGACCGGGGAGCTGTTTTTT. Amino acids: CSARLPGTSGTGELFF.

This clonotype has only a few counts. This chain uses TRBV27 with TRBJ1-1; D unresolved. Germline V gene sequence: CDR1 MNHEY, CDR2 SMNVEV (reference sequence). This CDR3 contains 13 residues. Trimming took 8 bases from V and 0 from J, leaving 10 bases between them. CDR3 DNA: TGTGCCAGCCGACACAACCTGAACACTGAAGCTTTCTTT. Encoded protein: CASRHNLNTEAFF.

This chain joins TRBV10-1 and TRBJ2-3; D uncertain. Germline V gene sequence: CDR1 WNHNN, CDR2 SYGVQD (reference sequence). V dropped 6 bases and J dropped 2 bases, with 9 bases sitting between them. The CDR3 totals 13 residues. CDR3 sequence (DNA): TGCGCCAGCAGGGAGCGAACCACAGATACGCAGTATTTT. Residues: CASRERTTDTQYF.

This clonotype was counted only a few times. The chain employs TRBV19 and TRBJ2-2, with 8 bases aligning to TRBD2. The germline V gene encodes CDR1 LNHDA and CDR2 SQIVND (reference sequence). The CDR3 has 14 residues. V lost 6 bases, J lost 8 bases, and 8 bases stayed unmatched. CDR3 sequence (DNA): TGTGCCAGTAGCCCATTAGCGGGAAAAGGGGAGCTGTTTTTT. This translates into CASSPLAGKGELFF.

This clonotype was seen a few times. The chain uses TRBV5-6 and TRBJ2-1; D uncertain. V lost 4 bases and J lost 4, with 6 bases in between. The CDR3 contains 12 residues. Per germline, CDR1 SGHDT and CDR2 YYEEEE. The CDR3 DNA reads as TGTGCCAGCAGCCTACATTACAATGAGCAGTTCTTC. Translating gives CASSLHYNEQFF.

J is TRBJ2-2 and V is TRBV2; D could derive from TRBD1 or TRBD2 (5 bases each). This CDR3 contains 15 residues. Germline CDR1 reads SNHLY; CDR2 reads FYNNEI. V was shortened by 6 bases and J by 8 bases, with 19 bases between the two germline ends. The CDR3 here is CASSVSGTRVGELFF. The CDR3 DNA sequence: TGTGCCAGCAGCGTATCCGGGACCCGGGTAGGGGAGCTGTTTTTT.

The CDR3 nucleotides read TGCAGTGCTAGAGACTCGGACAGCCTAAACACTGAAGCTTTCTTT. Protein: CSARDSDSLNTEAFF. The chain couples TRBV20-1 to TRBJ1-1; TRBD1 is a possible D gene (6 bases). Germline V CDR1 and CDR2: DFQATT, SNEGSKA (reference sequence). CDR3 length equals 15 residues. Trimming cost V 0 bases and J 2 bases, with 13 bases left between them.